The rows below give T cell receptor beta chains drawn from one sample of a study of CXCR3-negative and CXCR3-positive naive CD8 T cells. TCRdb reprocessed the 5' RACE reads and reports one entry per CDR3 protein, with no DNA. The sample data list around 40,000 distinct CDR3 sequences. Sequencing was carried out using memory CD8+ T cells from blood. The receptors were sampled from a human donor in good health. Some clones in this sample may be carry-over from other donors' samples. Both conserved end residues are part of each CDR3. Fields, in order: J gene, clone size, CDR3 length, V gene, CDR3 protein. Clone sizes are given selectively: once, few, many, or a class where the clone is expanded.

>TRBJ1-2|NA|13|TRBV7-9
CASSSDRADGYTF
>TRBJ2-7|NA|15|TRBV12-3/TRBV12-4
CASSFPGSSSYEQYF
>TRBJ2-3|NA|16|TRBV7-8
CASSLLAGDPTDTQYF
>TRBJ1-1|NA|14|TRBV7-9
CASSPKGSGTEAFF
>TRBJ2-1|NA|15|TRBV5-6
CASSPGVPQYNEQFF
>TRBJ1-1|NA|12|TRBV10-2
CATRTGGGEAFF
>TRBJ1-1|NA|15|TRBV20-1
CSARDPAQEVGEAFF
>TRBJ1-4|NA|15|TRBV20-1
CSASGAPGMLEKLFF
>TRBJ2-6|NA|18|TRBV6-4
CASSDSTPGGTGANVLTF
>TRBJ2-7|NA|14|TRBV20-1
CSARGDSDFYEQYF
>TRBJ2-3|NA|12|TRBV28
CASSFQRDTQYF
>TRBJ1-2|NA|15|TRBV20-1
CSARVAGQGHYGYTF
>TRBJ1-2|NA|11|TRBV19
CASSEEGGYTF
>TRBJ2-3|NA|14|TRBV27
CASSLYRVTDTQYF
>TRBJ2-7|NA|12|TRBV12-3/TRBV12-4
CASSLTFYEQYF
>TRBJ2-7|NA|14|TRBV29-1
CSVEDRGGAYEQYF
>TRBJ2-7|NA|18|TRBV28
CASSRGYSGVWEDYEQYF
>TRBJ1-2|NA|13|TRBV29-1
CSVVLEGNYGYTF
>TRBJ1-1|NA|14|TRBV5-1
CASSKQGGNTEAFF
>TRBJ1-1|NA|12|TRBV5-1
CASSIDRGEAFF
>TRBJ2-7|NA|15|TRBV12-2
CASRLVWDGSYEQYF
>TRBJ1-4|NA|17|TRBV6-2/TRBV6-3
CASSDWPKPATNEKLFF
>TRBJ2-1|NA|14|TRBV7-2
CATPRGGAYNEQFF
>TRBJ1-1|NA|14|TRBV20-1
CTGGGVETHTEAFF
>TRBJ2-7|NA|13|TRBV5-6
CASSLGTSNEQYF
>TRBJ1-2|NA|13|TRBV20-1
CSARAKDPGGYTF
>TRBJ1-4|NA|14|TRBV10-3
CAISDAATNEKLFF
>TRBJ2-7|NA|13|TRBV6-1
CASSEEMHYEQYF
>TRBJ1-3|NA|15|TRBV7-8
CASSLQGVAGNTIYF
>TRBJ1-1|NA|17|TRBV27
CASSLNKPTLGNTEAFF
>TRBJ2-1|hyperexpanded|12|TRBV20-1
CSARLGDVEQFF
>TRBJ2-7|NA|11|TRBV6-1
CASSERGEQYF
>TRBJ2-7|NA|15|TRBV6-5
CASSYSTGGSYEQYF
>TRBJ2-2|NA|16|TRBV7-3
CASSLALGAGSGELFF
>TRBJ1-6|NA|14|TRBV12-3/TRBV12-4
CASSRTGEESPLHF
>TRBJ1-2|NA|11|TRBV19
CASSGTAGYTF
>TRBJ1-1|NA|14|TRBV6-5
CASSSQVLNTEAFF
>TRBJ2-1|NA|14|TRBV15
CATSRDRHYNEQFF
>TRBJ1-2|NA|13|TRBV28
CASSREYNYGYTF
>TRBJ2-2|NA|16|TRBV7-8
CASSPGLAGGPGELFF
>TRBJ1-6|NA|13|TRBV20-1
CSARPRGVMALHF
>TRBJ1-1|NA|11|TRBV12-3/TRBV12-4
CASSQRQEAFF
>TRBJ2-1|NA|13|TRBV29-1
CSVEEGEGNEQFF
>TRBJ2-5|NA|11|TRBV29-1
CSVLDLGGPVF
>TRBJ2-2|NA|15|TRBV6-4
CASSPTGANTGELFF
>TRBJ2-5|NA|18|TRBV29-1
CSVENPRDTRTGWETQYF
>TRBJ2-7|NA|17|TRBV7-2
CASSFITGRTSFYEQYF
>TRBJ1-1|NA|15|TRBV7-8
CASSLGGQGGTEAFF
>TRBJ2-5|NA|15|TRBV7-9
CARETVGLVKETQYF
>TRBJ2-4|NA|19|TRBV21-1
CASSNNEDRGRASKNIQYF
>TRBJ1-6|NA|15|TRBV4-3
CASSQELAGGSPLHF
>TRBJ2-3|NA|14|TRBV6-4
CASSESGSTDTQYF
>TRBJ2-5|NA|12|TRBV5-6
CASSLVGGTQYF
>TRBJ2-3|medium-sized|17|TRBV7-2
CASSLERGRGKADTQYF
>TRBJ2-3|NA|15|TRBV6-1
CASSDHLDSADTQYF